This T cell receptor beta chain was identified during a study of T-cell memory formation after mild COVID-19. TCRdb passed the 5' RACE reads through MiXCR, listing each CDR3 protein once. This table holds 390,000 or so distinct CDR3 sequences, roughly 15% found once. The CDR3 runs to 14 residues. CDR1 is MNHEY and CDR2 is SVGAGI in the germline V gene. V was pared by 5 bases and J by 3 bases, with 5 bases of the junction left unmatched. The sample comprised PBMCs or a T cell subset sorted from them (not recorded which). The chain is built from TRBV6-5 and TRBJ2-7; 9 bases are shared with TRBD1. This clonotype was sampled from a young man who had mild COVID-19 (a few samples of this study predate the infection). Cell type and time point are not known. CDR3 nucleotides: TGTGCCAGCAGTAGGGACAGGGATTTCTACGAGCAGTACTTC. This codes for CASSRDRDFYEQYF.